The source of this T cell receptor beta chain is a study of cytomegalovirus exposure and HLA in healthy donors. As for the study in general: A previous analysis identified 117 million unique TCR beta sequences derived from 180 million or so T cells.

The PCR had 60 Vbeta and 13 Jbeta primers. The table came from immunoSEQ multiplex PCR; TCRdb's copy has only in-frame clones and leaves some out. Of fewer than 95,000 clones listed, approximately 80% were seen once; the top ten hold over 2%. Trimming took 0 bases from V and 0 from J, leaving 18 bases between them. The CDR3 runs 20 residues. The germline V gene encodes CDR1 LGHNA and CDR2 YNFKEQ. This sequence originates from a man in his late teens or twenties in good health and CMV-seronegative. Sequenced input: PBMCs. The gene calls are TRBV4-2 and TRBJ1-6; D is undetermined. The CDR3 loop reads CASSQDVYSAGSSYNSPLHF. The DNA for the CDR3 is TGTGCCAGCAGCCAAGATGTTTATTCTGCGGGAAGCTCCTATAATTCACCCCTCCACTTT.